This entry lists 15 T cell receptor beta chains sequenced from one sample in a study of shared clonotypes between healthy human individuals. Measured with immunoSEQ multiplex PCR; TCRdb has only the in-frame clones, and not every one. The sample holds roughly 2.1 million clones, approximately 94% seen once. The naive CD8 population came from CD45RO-negative cells selected for CCR7, without terminally differentiated effector memory CD45RA+ cells. The sequenced material came from naive CD8+ T cells from PBMCs. Receptors were obtained from a man aged 18 to 30 in good health. Some clones in this sample may be carry-over from other donors' samples.

The chain is built from TRBV27 and TRBJ2-1; unclear D gene. Germline CDR1 reads MNHEY; CDR2 reads SMNVEV (reference sequence). Trimming removed 10 bases at V and 3 bases at J, with 13 bases between. The CDR3 has 13 residues. CDR3 in amino acids: CATATKGYNEQFF. CDR3 in DNA: TGTGCCACAGCAACCAAGGGCTACAATGAGCAGTTCTTC.

The chain joins TRBV7-9 to TRBJ2-7, with TRBD1 identical over 9 bases. Germline lookup yields CDR1 SEHNR and CDR2 FQNEAQ (reference sequence). The CDR3 is made up of 15 amino acids. The V gene end was trimmed by 4 bases and the J gene end by 3 bases; junction bases not matched to a gene: 7. CDR3 DNA: TGTGCCAGCAGCTCGGGGACAGGGACCTTCTACGAGCAGTACTTC. Amino acids: CASSSGTGTFYEQYF.

V and J are TRBV10-3 and TRBJ2-7, with D uncertain. Germline-derived CDR1 and CDR2 are ENHRY and SYGVKD. The CDR3 has 13 amino acids. V was cut by 11 bases and J by 5 bases, with 19 bases left in between. Here the CDR3 DNA reads TGTGCCGCCAGAGAAGGTAGTTCAGACGAGCAGTACTTC. Its translation is CAAREGSSDEQYF.

The gene calls are TRBV27 and TRBJ1-2; D remains ambiguous. Trimming took off 6 bases at V and 4 bases at J, with 15 bases between the two ends. Germline V gene lookup returns CDR1 MNHEY and CDR2 SMNVEV (reference sequence). This CDR3 spans 14 amino acids. CDR3 residues: CASSPTVGSYGYTF. Written as DNA, the CDR3 is TGTGCCAGCAGCCCCACCGTAGGGAGCTATGGCTACACCTTC.

The J gene is TRBJ2-7, the V gene TRBV10-3; D might be TRBD2 (5 bases). This CDR3 spans 13 amino acids. CDR1 and CDR2 from the germline V gene are ENHRY and SYGVKD. V lost 6 bases, J lost 3 bases, and 12 bases lay in between. As DNA, the CDR3 is TGTGCCATCAGGACACCGGGGAACTACGAGCAGTACTTC. This codes for CAIRTPGNYEQYF.

V gene TRBV7-3 combines with J gene TRBJ2-1, with 11 bases lining up with TRBD2. Germline V gene lookup returns CDR1 SGHTA and CDR2 FQGTGA. V shed 3 bases and J 6 bases; nucleotides not matched to a gene: 7. The CDR3 extends over 16 amino acids. The CDR3 sequence: CASSFGTSGLSNEQFF. DNA for the CDR3: TGTGCCAGCAGCTTTGGGACTAGCGGCCTCTCCAATGAGCAGTTCTTC.

J is TRBJ2-7 and V is TRBV7-9; 9 nucleotides match TRBD2. The CDR3 is made up of 13 amino acids. The germline V gene has CDR1 SEHNR and CDR2 FQNEAQ (reference sequence). Trimming cost V 5 bases and J 7 bases; bases outside gene matches: 6. CDR3 amino acids: CASSPTSGDEQYF. CDR3 DNA: TGTGCCAGCAGCCCGACTAGCGGTGATGAGCAGTACTTC.

The chain uses TRBV7-9 and TRBJ1-1, with 10 bases identical to TRBD1. The V and J ends lost 8 bases and 3 bases, in that order; junction bases with no gene match: 6. Germline-derived CDR1 and CDR2 are SEHNR and FQNEAQ (reference sequence). This CDR3 is 14 amino acids long. The CDR3 bases are TGTGCCAGCGGGGGGACAGGGGATCACACTGAAGCTTTCTTT. As protein: CASGGTGDHTEAFF. Drawing the rest from reference TRBV7-9 and TRBJ1-1, the complete variable domain is DTGVSQNPRHKITKRGQNVTFRCDPISEHNRLYWYRQTLGQGPEFLTYFQNEAQLEKSRLLSDRFSAERPKGSFSTLEIQRTEQGDSAMYLCASGGTGDHTEAFFGQGTRLTVV.

V is TRBV29-1 and J is TRBJ1-1, with D uncertain. V gave up 1 base and J gave up 1 base, with 13 bases separating them. The CDR3 is made up of 15 amino acids. Per the germline V gene, CDR1 is SQVTM and CDR2 is ANQGSEA. The CDR3 coding sequence is TGCAGCGTTGAAGTCCTCGACGGGTGGAACACTGAAGCTTTCTTT. Translated: CSVEVLDGWNTEAFF.

Only one count was recorded for this clone. This chain connects TRBV10-3 to TRBJ2-7; TRBD2 aligns across 7 bases. The V gene end was trimmed by 1 base and the J gene end by 3 bases; junction bases not matched to a gene: 9. There are 16 residues in the CDR3. The germline CDR1 and CDR2 sequences are ENHRY and SYGVKD. CDR3 sequence reads: CAISELSGRAIYEQYF. CDR3 coding DNA: TGTGCCATCAGTGAGTTAAGTGGGAGGGCCATCTACGAGCAGTACTTC.

This clone was seen once. The genes are TRBV7-9 and TRBJ2-1; D is possibly TRBD2 (6 bases). Germline CDR1 reads SEHNR; CDR2 reads FQNEAQ (reference sequence). V was trimmed by 4 bases and J by 10 bases, leaving 17 bases between them. This CDR3 has 14 amino acids. This chain's CDR3 is CASSYSDTGGEQFF. The CDR3 region has the DNA TGTGCCAGCAGCTACAGTGACACCGGGGGAGAGCAGTTCTTC.

As concerns this clone: Other DNA sequences of this sample code for an identical CDR3. CDR3 nucleotide sequence: TGTGCCTGGAGTGTTGGGGGGGCGGATGGCTACACCTTC. This translates into CAWSVGGADGYTF. The chain uses TRBV30 and TRBJ1-2, with D possibly being TRBD1 (6 bases). This CDR3 is built from 13 residues. Germline loops: CDR1 GTSNPN, CDR2 SVGIG (reference sequence). V dropped 0 bases and J dropped 6 bases, with 11 bases sitting between them. The full variable domain, in which reference TRBV30 and TRBJ1-2 provide the parts outside the CDR3, is SQTIHQWPATLVQPVGSPLSLECTVEGTSNPNLYWYRQAAGRGLQLLFYSVGIGQISSEVPQNLSASRPQDRQFILSSKKLLLSDSGFYLCAWSVGGADGYTFGSGTRLTVV.

V gene TRBV4-1 combines with J gene TRBJ1-4; tentative D call: TRBD1 (5 bases). Trimming cost V 1 base and J 4 bases, with 13 bases left between them. CDR3 length: 16 residues. Looked up from germline, CDR1 is MGHRA and CDR2 is YSYEKL. The CDR3 DNA is TGCGCCAGCAGCCAAGGCCCCCCCGGACATAATGAAAAACTGTTTTTT. Encoded protein: CASSQGPPGHNEKLFF.

V usage is TRBV21-1 and J usage is TRBJ2-5; TRBD1, the D gene given by the table, was not confirmed from the DNA. TRBV21-1 is noted as a pseudogene. This CDR3 is 14 amino acids long. CDR3 amino acids: CASSNPPGEETQYF. DNA for the CDR3: TGTGCCAGCAGCAACCCTCCAGGGGAAGAGACCCAGTACTTC.

A note on this clone: The same CDR3 is also encoded by other DNA sequences in this sample. The rearrangement joins TRBV27 to TRBJ1-2; D is ambiguous. The CDR3 runs to 13 residues. Germline lookup yields CDR1 MNHEY and CDR2 SMNVEV (reference sequence). The ends were cut back, 0 bases at V and 4 bases at J, with 6 bases in the middle. CDR3 region: CASSLSGSYGYTF. The CDR3 nucleotides are TGTGCCAGCAGTTTATCCGGGTCCTATGGCTACACCTTC.